These T cell receptor beta chains were read from a single sample in a study of blood T cells in healthy people across ages. MiXCR, applied by TCRdb to the 5' RACE reads, yields one record per CDR3 protein. The sample comprises approximately 690,000 distinct CDR3 sequences, around 41% of which are singletons, and 25% to 35% rests with the top ten. Sequencing was done on a sample of blood. The receptors derive from a man at least 80 years old in good health. Both conserved end residues are trimmed from each CDR3.

ASSVKGAGTNEQY	TRBV9	TRBJ2-7
ASSDIGYEQY	TRBV12-3/TRBV12-4	.
ASSGRLAINTGELF	TRBV11-2	TRBJ2-2
ASGKGGYQETQY	TRBV28	TRBJ2-5
ASSTWTAGDSPLH	TRBV12-3/TRBV12-4	TRBJ1-6
ASSIRGQVYNEQF	TRBV28	TRBJ2-1
ASSLLQGAAGYT	TRBV28	TRBJ1-2
ASSPGTSGSGKTQY	TRBV18	.
SAPSGTGTNEQF	TRBV20-1	TRBJ2-1
ASSVEGGEQY	TRBV9	TRBJ2-7
ASSFRKTNPNQPQH	TRBV27	TRBJ1-5
ASSRDHRGTDTQY	TRBV3-1	TRBJ2-3
ACSQAQGGSYEQY	TRBV4-2	TRBJ2-7
ASDAQRSYEQY	TRBV7-9	TRBJ2-7
ASSQGTSANYGYT	TRBV3-1	TRBJ1-2
ASSPQLGRTQY	TRBV11-2	TRBJ2-5
SVKGNTDREIPKDIQY	TRBV29-1	TRBJ2-4
ASSLYGGGNTEAF	TRBV28	TRBJ1-1
ASSEPGQGLYNEQF	TRBV10-1	TRBJ2-1
ASIAWRKNSYNEQF	TRBV6-8	TRBJ2-1
ASSQQGGAHNEQF	TRBV4-2	TRBJ2-1
ASSGGLGSYNEQF	TRBV9	TRBJ2-1
ASQKGTGTNTGELF	TRBV7-2	TRBJ2-2
ASNRAGELF	TRBV30	TRBJ2-2
ASSDPRVAGQYNEQF	TRBV6-1	TRBJ2-1
ASSYSRADEQY	TRBV6-6	TRBJ2-7